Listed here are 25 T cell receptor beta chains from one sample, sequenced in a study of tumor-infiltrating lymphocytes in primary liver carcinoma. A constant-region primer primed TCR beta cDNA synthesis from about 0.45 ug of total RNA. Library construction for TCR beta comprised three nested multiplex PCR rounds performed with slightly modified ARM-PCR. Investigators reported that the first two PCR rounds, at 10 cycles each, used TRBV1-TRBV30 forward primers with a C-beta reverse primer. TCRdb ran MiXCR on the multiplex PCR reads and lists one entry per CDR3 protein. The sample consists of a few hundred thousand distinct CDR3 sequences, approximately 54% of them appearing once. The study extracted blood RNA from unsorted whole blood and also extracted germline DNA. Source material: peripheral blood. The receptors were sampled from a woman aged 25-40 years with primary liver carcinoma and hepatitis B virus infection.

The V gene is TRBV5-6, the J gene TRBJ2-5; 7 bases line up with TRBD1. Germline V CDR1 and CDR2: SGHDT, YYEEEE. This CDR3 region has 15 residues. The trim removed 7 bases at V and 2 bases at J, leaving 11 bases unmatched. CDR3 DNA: TGTGCCAGCGGCTGGACGGGGACAGAACAAGAGACCCAGTACTTC. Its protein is CASGWTGTEQETQYF.

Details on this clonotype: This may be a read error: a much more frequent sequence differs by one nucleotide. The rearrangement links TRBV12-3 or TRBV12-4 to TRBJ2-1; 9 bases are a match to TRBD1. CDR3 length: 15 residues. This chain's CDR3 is CGSSYSGTGRDEQFF. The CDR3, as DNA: TGTGGCAGCAGTTACTCCGGGACAGGGCGCGATGAGCAGTTCTTC.

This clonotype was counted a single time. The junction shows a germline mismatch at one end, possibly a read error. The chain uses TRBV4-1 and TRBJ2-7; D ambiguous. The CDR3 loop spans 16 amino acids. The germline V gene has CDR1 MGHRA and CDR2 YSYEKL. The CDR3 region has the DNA TGCGCCAGCAGCCTTGACCCGGGTGGAAGCTCCTACGAGCCGTACTTC. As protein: CASSLDPGGSSYEPYF.

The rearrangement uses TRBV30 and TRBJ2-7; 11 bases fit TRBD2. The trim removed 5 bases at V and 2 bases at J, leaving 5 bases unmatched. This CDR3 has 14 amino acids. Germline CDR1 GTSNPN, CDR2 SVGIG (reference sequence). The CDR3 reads CAWRTSGGTYEQYF. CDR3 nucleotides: TGTGCCTGGCGTACTAGCGGGGGAACCTACGAGCAGTACTTC.

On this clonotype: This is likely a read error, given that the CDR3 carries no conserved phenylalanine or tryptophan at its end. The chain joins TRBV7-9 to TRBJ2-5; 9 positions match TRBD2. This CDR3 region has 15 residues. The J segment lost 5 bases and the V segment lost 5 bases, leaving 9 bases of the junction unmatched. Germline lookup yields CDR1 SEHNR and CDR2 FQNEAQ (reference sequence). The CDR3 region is CASSKISGSGETQYL. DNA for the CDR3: TGTGCCAGCAGCAAGATTAGCGGGAGCGGTGAGACCCAGTACCTC.

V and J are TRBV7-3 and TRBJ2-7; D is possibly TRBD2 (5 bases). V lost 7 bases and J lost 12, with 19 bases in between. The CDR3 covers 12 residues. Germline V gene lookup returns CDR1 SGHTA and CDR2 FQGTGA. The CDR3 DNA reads TGTGCCAGCATCGTTACCGGCCGGGGTGGGTACTTC. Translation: CASIVTGRGGYF.

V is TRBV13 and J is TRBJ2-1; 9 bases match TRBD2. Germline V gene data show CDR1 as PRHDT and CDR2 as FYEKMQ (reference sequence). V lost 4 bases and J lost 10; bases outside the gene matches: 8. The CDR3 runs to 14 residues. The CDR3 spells CASSWPSGKEEQFF. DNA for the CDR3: TGTGCCAGCAGCTGGCCTAGCGGGAAGGAGGAGCAGTTCTTC.

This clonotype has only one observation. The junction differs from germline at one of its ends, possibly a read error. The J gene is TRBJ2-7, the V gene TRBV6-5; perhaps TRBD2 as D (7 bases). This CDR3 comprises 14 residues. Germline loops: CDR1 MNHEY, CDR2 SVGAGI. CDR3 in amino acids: CVSSYYRGAGEQYF. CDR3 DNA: TGTGTCAGCAGTTATTATCGGGGGGCCGGGGAGCAGTACTTC.

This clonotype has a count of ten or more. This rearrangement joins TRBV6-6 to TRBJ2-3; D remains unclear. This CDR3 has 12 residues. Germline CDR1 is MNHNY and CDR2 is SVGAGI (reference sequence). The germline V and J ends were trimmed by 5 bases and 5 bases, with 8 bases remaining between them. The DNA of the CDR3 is TGTGCCAGCAGTAGGGATGGAGATACGCAGTATTTT. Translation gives CASSRDGDTQYF.

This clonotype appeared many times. CDR3 in amino acids: CASSLYWAGELFF. CDR3 DNA: TGTGCCAGCAGCTTGTATTGGGCCGGGGAGCTGTTTTTT. The chain is built from TRBV5-6 and TRBJ2-2; D not certain. Trimming cost V 1 base and J 6 bases, with 7 bases left between them. The germline CDR1 and CDR2 sequences are SGHDT and YYEEEE. The CDR3 is 13 residues long.

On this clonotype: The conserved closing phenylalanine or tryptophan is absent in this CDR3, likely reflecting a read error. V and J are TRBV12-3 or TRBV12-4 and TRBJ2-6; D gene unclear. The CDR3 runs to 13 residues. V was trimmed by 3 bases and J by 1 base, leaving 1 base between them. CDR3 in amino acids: CASSLSGANVLTS. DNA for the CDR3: TGTGCCAGCAGTTTGTCTGGGGCCAACGTCCTGACTTCC.

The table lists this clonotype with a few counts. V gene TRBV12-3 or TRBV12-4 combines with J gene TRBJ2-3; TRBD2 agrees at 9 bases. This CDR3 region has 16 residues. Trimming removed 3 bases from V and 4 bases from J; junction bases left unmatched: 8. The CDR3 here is CASSFSVPSGADTQYF. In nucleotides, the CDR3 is TGTGCCAGCAGTTTCTCGGTCCCTAGCGGGGCAGATACGCAGTATTTT.

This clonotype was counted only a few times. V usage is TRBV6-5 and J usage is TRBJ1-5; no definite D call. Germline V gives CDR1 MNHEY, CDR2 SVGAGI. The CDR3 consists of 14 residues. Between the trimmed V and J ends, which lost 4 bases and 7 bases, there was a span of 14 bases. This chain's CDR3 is CASSFDPGGQPQHF. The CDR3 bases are TGTGCCAGCAGTTTCGACCCCGGTGGGCAGCCCCAGCATTTT.

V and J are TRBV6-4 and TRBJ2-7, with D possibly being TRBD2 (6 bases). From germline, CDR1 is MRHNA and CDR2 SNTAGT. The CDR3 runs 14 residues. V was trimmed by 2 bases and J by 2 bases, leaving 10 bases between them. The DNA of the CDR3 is TGTGCCAGCAGTGACCCGACGGGGGCCTACGAGCAGTACTTC. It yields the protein CASSDPTGAYEQYF.

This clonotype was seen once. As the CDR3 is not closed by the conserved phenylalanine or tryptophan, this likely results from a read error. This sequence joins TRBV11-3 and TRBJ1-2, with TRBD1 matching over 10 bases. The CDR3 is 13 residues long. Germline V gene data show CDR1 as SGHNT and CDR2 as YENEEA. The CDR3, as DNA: TGTGCCTGCAGTGGACAGGGGGAGTCTGGCTACACCTCC. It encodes CACSGQGESGYTS.

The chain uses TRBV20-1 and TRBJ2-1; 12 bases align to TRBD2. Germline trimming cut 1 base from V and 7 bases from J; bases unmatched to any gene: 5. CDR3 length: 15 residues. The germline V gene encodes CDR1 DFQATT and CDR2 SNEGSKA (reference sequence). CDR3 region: CSARALAGGPNEQFF. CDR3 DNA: TGCAGTGCTAGAGCTCTAGCGGGAGGGCCGAATGAGCAGTTCTTC.

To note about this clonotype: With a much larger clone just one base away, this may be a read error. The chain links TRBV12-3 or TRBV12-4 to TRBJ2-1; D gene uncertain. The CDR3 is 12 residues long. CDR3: CAGSLSYNEQFF. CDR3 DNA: TGTGCCGGCAGTTTAAGCTACAATGAGCAGTTCTTC.

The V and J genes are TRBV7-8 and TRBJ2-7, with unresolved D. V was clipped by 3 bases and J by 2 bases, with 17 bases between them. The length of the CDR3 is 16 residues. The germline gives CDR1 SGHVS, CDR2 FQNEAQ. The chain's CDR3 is CASSLIRGIPPYEQYF. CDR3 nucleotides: TGTGCCAGCAGCTTGATCCGAGGAATTCCCCCCTACGAGCAGTACTTC.

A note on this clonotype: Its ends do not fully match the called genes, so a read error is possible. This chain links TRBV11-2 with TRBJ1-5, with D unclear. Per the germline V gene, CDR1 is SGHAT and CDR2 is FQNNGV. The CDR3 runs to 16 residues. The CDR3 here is CTSSLDPGLSSQPQHF. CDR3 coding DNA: TGTACCAGCAGCTTAGATCCGGGGTTGAGCAGTCAGCCCCAGCATTTT.

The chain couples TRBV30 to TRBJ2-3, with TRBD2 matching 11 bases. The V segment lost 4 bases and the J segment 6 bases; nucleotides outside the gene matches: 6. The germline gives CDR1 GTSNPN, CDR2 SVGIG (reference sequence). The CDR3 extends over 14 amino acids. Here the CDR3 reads CAWTSGRIADTQYF. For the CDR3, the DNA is TGTGCCTGGACTAGCGGGAGGATCGCCGATACGCAGTATTTT.

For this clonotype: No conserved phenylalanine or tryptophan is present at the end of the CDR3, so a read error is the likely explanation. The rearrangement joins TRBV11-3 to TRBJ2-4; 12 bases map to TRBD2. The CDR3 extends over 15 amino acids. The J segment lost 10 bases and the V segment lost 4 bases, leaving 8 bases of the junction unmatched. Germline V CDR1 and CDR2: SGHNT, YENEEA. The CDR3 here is CASSSPLGLAGIQYS. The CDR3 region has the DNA TGTGCCAGCAGCTCCCCCTTAGGACTAGCGGGGATTCAGTACTCC.

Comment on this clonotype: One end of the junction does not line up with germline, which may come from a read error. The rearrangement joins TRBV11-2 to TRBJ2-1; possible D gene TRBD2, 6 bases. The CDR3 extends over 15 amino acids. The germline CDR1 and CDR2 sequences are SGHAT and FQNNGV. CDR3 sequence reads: CASSLAGETHNEQFF. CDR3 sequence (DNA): TGTGCCAGCAGCTTAGCGGGAGAGACCCACAATGAGCAGTTCTTT.

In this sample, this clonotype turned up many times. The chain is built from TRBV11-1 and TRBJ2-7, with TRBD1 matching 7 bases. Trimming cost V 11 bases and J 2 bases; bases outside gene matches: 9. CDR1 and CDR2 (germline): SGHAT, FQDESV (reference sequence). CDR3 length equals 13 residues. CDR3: CAVRDSRTYEQYF. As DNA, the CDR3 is TGTGCCGTCCGGGACAGTAGGACCTACGAGCAGTACTTC.

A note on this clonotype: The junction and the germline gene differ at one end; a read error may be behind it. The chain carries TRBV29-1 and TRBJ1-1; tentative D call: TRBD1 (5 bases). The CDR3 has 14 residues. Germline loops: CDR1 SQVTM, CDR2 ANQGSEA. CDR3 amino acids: CCVGGGGVNTEAFF. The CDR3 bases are TGCTGCGTTGGGGGTGGGGGAGTGAACACTGAAGCTTTCTTT.

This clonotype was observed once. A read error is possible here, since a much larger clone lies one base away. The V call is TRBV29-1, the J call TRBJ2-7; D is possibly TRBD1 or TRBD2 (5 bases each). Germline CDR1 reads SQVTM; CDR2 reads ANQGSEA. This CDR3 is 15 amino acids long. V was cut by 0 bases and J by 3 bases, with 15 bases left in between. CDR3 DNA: TGCAGCGTTGAAGAGCACAAGGGACGGAGCTACGAGCAGTACTTC. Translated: CSVEEHKGRSYEQYF.